Each of the 9 T cell receptor beta chains below was sequenced from the same sample in a study of T cells in Graves' hyperthyroidism and ophthalmopathy. There were TCR beta CDR3 regions amplified from RNA transcripts. Primed by the HTBI set, a first-round RT-PCR was run on the TCR CDR3. TCRdb redid the calling of the multiplex PCR reads with MiXCR, one entry per CDR3 protein. The table records some 690,000 distinct CDR3 sequences, roughly 17% of them present only once. Sequencing was performed on blood. Receptors were obtained from a man aged 45-65 years with Graves' hyperthyroidism.

This clonotype came up a few times. CDR3 sequence: CASSLLAGGPFGTGELFF. The DNA of the CDR3 is TGTGCCAGCAGCTTGTTGGCGGGAGGGCCTTTCGGCACCGGGGAGCTGTTTTTT. The genes are TRBV5-6 and TRBJ2-2, with 9 bases fitting TRBD2. With 1 base clipped from V and 4 bases from J, the junction kept 11 bases outside the gene matches. The CDR3 totals 18 residues. Germline-derived CDR1 and CDR2 are SGHDT and YYEEEE.

This clonotype was detected many times. The chain recombines TRBV7-9 with TRBJ1-1, with 8 bases aligning to TRBD1. Germline V gene lookup returns CDR1 SEHNR and CDR2 FQNEAQ (reference sequence). Trimming removed 5 bases from V and 4 bases from J; junction bases left unmatched: 9. The CDR3 is 15 amino acids. CDR3 sequence reads: CASSPRDRIATEAFF. Written as DNA, the CDR3 is TGTGCCAGCAGCCCCCGGGACAGGATTGCCACTGAAGCTTTCTTT.

This clonotype was observed once. The rearrangement joins TRBV6-5 to TRBJ2-7; tentatively, D is TRBD1 (5 bases). Germline CDR1 reads MNHEY; CDR2 reads SVGAGI. The CDR3 totals 17 residues. Trimming stripped 0 bases from V and 4 bases from J, with 19 bases between. The CDR3 DNA is TGTGCCAGCAGTTACTCGCACCCAGGGTATAAGGCTTACGAGCAGTACTTC. It is translated as CASSYSHPGYKAYEQYF.

Many counts were recorded for this clonotype. The CDR3 coding sequence is TGTGCCAGTAGTACCGAGGGTTTCGGCAATCAGCCCCAGCATTTT. This encodes CASSTEGFGNQPQHF. The rearrangement links TRBV19 to TRBJ1-5; unclear D gene. Germline assignment: CDR1 LNHDA and CDR2 SQIVND (reference sequence). The CDR3 consists of 15 residues. Trimming took off 4 bases at V and 2 bases at J, with 12 bases between the two ends.

This clonotype has at least ten counts. The rearrangement links TRBV2 to TRBJ2-1, with no clear D. Germline CDR1 reads SNHLY; CDR2 reads FYNNEI. Trimming took 1 base from V and 5 from J, leaving 6 bases between them. The CDR3 has 13 amino acids. The CDR3 DNA reads TGTGCCAGCAGTGAAGGCAGTGACAATGAGCAGTTCTTC. Translated, it gives CASSEGSDNEQFF. The full variable domain, with the rest looked up from reference TRBV2 and TRBJ2-1, is EPEVTQTPSHQVTQMGQEVILRCVPISNHLYFYWYRQILGQKVEFLVSFYNNEISEKSEIFDDQFSVERPDGSNFTLKIRSTKLEDSAMYFCASSEGSDNEQFFGPGTRLTVL.

This clonotype was seen at least ten times. The V call is TRBV11-2, the J call TRBJ2-7, with TRBD1 matching over 8 bases. Germline V gives CDR1 SGHAT, CDR2 FQNNGV. The trim removed 0 bases at V and 4 bases at J, leaving 8 bases unmatched. CDR3 length: 16 amino acids. The CDR3 DNA reads as TGTGCCAGCAGCTTAGACCTAGGACAGGGCTCGTACGAGCAGTACTTC. It specifies CASSLDLGQGSYEQYF.

This clonotype was recorded at least ten times. The chain links TRBV30 to TRBJ2-7, with unresolved D. The V gene lost 8 bases and the J gene lost 4 bases, with 12 bases spanning the gap. CDR1 GTSNPN and CDR2 SVGIG come from the germline V gene (reference sequence). The CDR3 loop spans 11 amino acids. The CDR3 is CAQGVGYEQYF. The CDR3 nucleotides are TGTGCCCAAGGTGTGGGTTACGAGCAGTACTTC.

The chain employs TRBV28 and TRBJ1-1; D is perhaps TRBD1 (5 bases). The V end lost 3 bases, the J end lost 6 bases, and 8 bases lay between the germline ends. In germline, CDR1 is MDHEN, CDR2 SYDVKM. This CDR3 region has 12 residues. This CDR3 is CASSLGLSEAFF. The DNA of the CDR3 is TGTGCCAGCAGTTTGGGGCTCTCTGAAGCTTTCTTT.

V and J are TRBV4-2 and TRBJ2-7, with D possibly TRBD2 on 6 matching bases. From germline, CDR1 is LGHNA and CDR2 YNFKEQ. With 1 base removed from V and 4 bases from J, the gap between germline ends came to 14 bases. CDR3 length equals 15 residues. The CDR3 nucleotides are TGTGCCAGCAGCCAAGGCGATAGCGGCGGGTACGAGCAGTACTTC. This sequence encodes CASSQGDSGGYEQYF.